The clone carrying this TCR beta chain appeared many times. Its antigen is not identified. The sample is drawn from a study of T-cell reconstitution after alpha-beta-depleted transplantation in children. A library of TCRbeta sequences, prepared with unique molecular identifiers, was generated. TCRdb used MiXCR to reprocess the PCR reads, holding one entry per CDR3 protein. The sample has around 200,000 distinct CDR3 sequences; 11% are singletons. Germline loops: CDR1 MDHEN, CDR2 SYDVKM. V was shortened by 0 bases and J by 0 bases, with 5 bases between the two germline ends. This CDR3 spans 14 amino acids. Study-wide results and caveats: T-cell numbers and diversity one year post-transplant derived largely from freshly generated T cells. Reportedly, only several hundred clones from non-depleted graft cells drove alpha-beta T-cell counts at about two months. Surviving thymic progenitors and recipient T cells were the source of high TCRbeta diversity at day 60 in some patients.

Sequencing used PBMCs, obtained before TCRalphabeta/CD19-depleted stem cell transplant. The genes are TRBV28 and TRBJ2-5; no clear D gene. This TCR was sampled from a child under two years old with acute myeloid leukemia, due to receive a stem cell transplant. The CDR3 DNA sequence: TGTGCCAGCAGTTTATGGGGGTACCAAGAGACCCAGTACTTC. Amino acids: CASSLWGYQETQYF.